This T cell receptor beta chain was retrieved from a study of CD8 T cells in Susac syndrome. This CDR3 is 12 amino acids long. Germline lookup yields CDR1 SGDLS and CDR2 YYNGEE. The V end lost 1 base, the J end lost 10 bases, and 9 bases lay between the germline ends. TCR beta was sequenced from blood CD8+ and CD4+ T cells. Roughly 0.45 to 1 ug RNA was reverse transcribed with random hexamers. Across 54 Vbeta and 13 Jbeta, TCR beta CDR3 was amplified with immunoSEQ multiplex PCR. MiXCR was run by TCRdb on the immunoSEQ multiplex PCR reads, yielding one entry per CDR3 protein. This sample has some 65,000 distinct CDR3 sequences, with 90% to 95% found just once.

The rearrangement links TRBV9 to TRBJ2-1; maybe TRBD2 (5 bases). The source of this sequence is a human donor with multiple sclerosis. Material: CD8+ T cells from PBMCs. The CDR3 region has the DNA TGTGCCAGCAGCGTAACAGCGGCGGAGCAGTTCTTC. As protein: CASSVTAAEQFF. Supplemented by reference TRBV9 and TRBJ2-1, the full variable domain reads DSGVTQTPKHLITATGQRVTLRCSPRSGDLSVYWYQQSLDQGLQFLIQYYNGEERAKGNILERFSAQQFPDLHSELNLSSLELGDSALYFCASSVTAAEQFFGPGTRLTVL.